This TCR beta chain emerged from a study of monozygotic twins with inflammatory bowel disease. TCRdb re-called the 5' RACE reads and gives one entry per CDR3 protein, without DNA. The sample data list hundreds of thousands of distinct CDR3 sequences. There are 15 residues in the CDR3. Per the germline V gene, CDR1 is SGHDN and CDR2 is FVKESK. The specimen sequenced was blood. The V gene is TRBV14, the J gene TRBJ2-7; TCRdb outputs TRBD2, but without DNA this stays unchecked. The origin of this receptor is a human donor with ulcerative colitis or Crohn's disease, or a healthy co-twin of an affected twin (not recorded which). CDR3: CASSPSGVSSYEQYF.